The clone carrying this T cell receptor beta chain was seen a single time. Its target is unknown. This CDR3 comprises 13 residues. Trimming cost V 3 bases and J 4 bases; bases outside gene matches: 5. CDR1 and CDR2 from the germline V gene are GTSNPN and SVGIG (reference sequence). These data come from a study of cytomegalovirus exposure and HLA in healthy donors. Study-wide results and limits: The records held CMV serostatus as the only immune exposure information.

PCR was performed using 60 Vbeta and 13 Jbeta primers. Sequencing was performed with immunoSEQ multiplex PCR; in TCRdb, only in-frame clones are kept and a portion is missing. The sample holds under 200,000 clones; around 84% are singletons and the top ten take 6.4%. Sequencing input: PBMCs. The receptor was isolated from a man aged 45-65 years in good health and CMV-seropositive. V gene TRBV30 combines with J gene TRBJ2-7; 8 bases line up with TRBD1. CDR3 protein: CAWSRDRTYEQYV. The CDR3 DNA sequence: TGTGCCTGGAGCCGGGACAGGACGTACGAGCAGTACGTC.